This T cell receptor beta chain originates from a study of T-cell reconstitution after alpha-beta-depleted transplantation in children. As regards this clonotype: Germline is not matched at one junction end, which may reflect a read error.

The library targeted TCRbeta and was prepared with unique molecular identifiers. MiXCR, run by TCRdb on the PCR reads, gives a single entry per CDR3 protein. The sample has roughly 300,000 distinct CDR3 sequences; 9.9% are singletons. The CDR3 length is 13 residues. Germline CDR1 and CDR2: SGHDT and YYEEEE. The source was PBMCs from the stem cell graft donor, collected from the stem cell graft. The clonotype comes from a human donor who donated a stem cell graft to a child with SCID. The V and J genes are TRBV5-6 and TRBJ2-7, with D unresolved. CDR3 nucleotides: TGTGCCATCAGCCCCGGGCTAAACTACGAGCAGTACTTC. Protein product: CAISPGLNYEQYF.